Each of the 5 T cell receptor beta chains below was sequenced from the same sample in a study of blood T cell repertoires in COVID-19. Measured with immunoSEQ multiplex PCR; TCRdb has only the in-frame clones, and not every one. The sample consists of around 300,000 clones, more than 75% of them appearing once. The sequencing sample was made of PBMCs or T cells enriched from blood (not recorded which). These receptors came from a young woman who had recovered from COVID-19.

The chain is built from TRBV2 and TRBJ2-7; 11 nucleotides agree with TRBD1. The CDR3 consists of 14 residues. Losses at the gene ends were 7 bases for V and 6 bases for J; bases not matched to a gene: 8. Germline V gives CDR1 SNHLY, CDR2 FYNNEI. The CDR3 DNA is TGTGCCAGCAAACCGGGACAGGGGGTCACCGAGCAGTACTTC. It encodes CASKPGQGVTEQYF.

The CDR3 nucleotides read TGCGCCAGCAGCTCCCGGACTGGTGAGCAGTTCTTC. Translated: CASSSRTGEQFF. The J gene is TRBJ2-1, the V gene TRBV4-1, with D maybe TRBD2 (5 bases). The CDR3 runs to 12 residues. V lost 5 bases and J lost 9, with 11 bases in between. Germline V CDR1 and CDR2: MGHRA, YSYEKL.

Many counts were recorded for this clone. This chain uses TRBV7-9 with TRBJ1-2; TRBD1 matches at 8 bases. The germline CDR1 and CDR2 sequences are SEHNR and FQNEAQ (reference sequence). The CDR3 length is 15 residues. Trimming took 3 bases from V and 2 from J; bases not matched to a gene: 5. The chain's CDR3 is CASSLNRGANYGYTF. For the CDR3, the DNA is TGTGCCAGCAGCTTGAACAGGGGGGCCAACTATGGCTACACCTTC. The full variable domain, with the rest looked up from reference TRBV7-9 and TRBJ1-2, is DTGVSQNPRHKITKRGQNVTFRCDPISEHNRLYWYRQTLGQGPEFLTYFQNEAQLEKSRLLSDRFSAERPKGSFSTLEIQRTEQGDSAMYLCASSLNRGANYGYTFGSGTRLTVV.

This sequence joins TRBV18 and TRBJ1-2; TRBD1 is a possible D gene (5 bases). In germline, CDR1 is KGHSH, CDR2 LQKENI. The V and J ends lost 4 bases and 3 bases respectively, with 18 bases between them. The CDR3 is 16 residues long. In nucleotides, the CDR3 is TGTGCCAGCTCACGGGGCCCGGCGGGGGTGGACTATGGCTACACCTTC. This codes for CASSRGPAGVDYGYTF.

The chain links TRBV9 to TRBJ1-2; 8 nucleotides align to TRBD1. V dropped 2 bases and J dropped 5; count of bases not matched to a gene: 5. Germline V gene sequence: CDR1 SGDLS, CDR2 YYNGEE. There are 14 residues in the CDR3. The CDR3 nucleotides read TGTGCCAGCAGCGTCTCCCAGGGGGCGTATGGCTACACCTTC. Its translation: CASSVSQGAYGYTF. Combining the CDR3 with reference TRBV9 and TRBJ1-2 gives the whole variable domain DSGVTQTPKHLITATGQRVTLRCSPRSGDLSVYWYQQSLDQGLQFLIQYYNGEERAKGNILERFSAQQFPDLHSELNLSSLELGDSALYFCASSVSQGAYGYTFGSGTRLTVV.